This TCR beta chain was obtained from a study of regulatory T cells in long-lasting Graves disease. To note about this clonotype: As yet, its antigen is unknown.

This CDR3 has 14 amino acids. V was clipped by 7 bases and J by 1 base, with 10 bases between them. CDR1 LNHDA and CDR2 SQIVND come from the germline V gene (reference sequence). Time point noted: persistent/refractory GD, antithyroid drugs over 5 years with positive TRAb. Making the TCR library involved RNA that had been extracted from PBMCs. Findings and limits, study-wide: Persistent Graves' patients had lower TCR diversity than newly diagnosed ones.

HTBI primers from iRepertoire and Arm-PCR of CDR3 regions yielded the TCR beta libraries. TCRdb independently ran MiXCR on the multiplex PCR reads; one entry per CDR3 protein. The sample contains 700,000 or so distinct CDR3 sequences, around 30% of which appear only once. The source was peripheral blood mononuclear cells (PBMCs), collected when the disease was refractory, from a patient treated with antithyroid drugs. This sequence originates from a female donor with Graves disease. The genes are TRBV19 and TRBJ2-2, with a weak D call TRBD2 (5 bases). CDR3 amino acids: CASNRGLNTGELFF. CDR3 in DNA: TGTGCCAGTAATCGCGGGTTGAACACCGGGGAGCTGTTTTTT. Using reference TRBV19 and TRBJ2-2 for the parts outside the CDR3, the full variable domain is DGGITQSPKYLFRKEGQNVTLSCEQNLNHDAMYWYRQDPGQGLRLIYYSQIVNDFQKGDIAEGYSVSREKKESFPLTVTSAQKNPTAFYLCASNRGLNTGELFFGEGSRLTVL.